These 5 T cell receptor beta chains originate from one sample sequenced in a study of cytomegalovirus exposure and HLA in healthy donors. Both 60 Vbeta primers and 13 Jbeta primers went into the PCR. The assay was immunoSEQ multiplex PCR, and TCRdb's table has in-frame clones only and misses some. The sample table sets out under 90,000 clones. The sample consisted of PBMCs. The source is a man aged 50 to 60 in good health and CMV-seropositive.

This chain links TRBV15 with TRBJ2-1; D remains ambiguous. Trimming cost V 3 bases and J 0 bases, with 6 bases left between them. This CDR3 is built from 14 residues. Germline loops: CDR1 LNHNV, CDR2 YYDKDF (reference sequence). The CDR3 sequence: CATSRISSYNEQFF. In DNA, the CDR3 is TGTGCCACCAGCAGGATTAGCTCCTACAATGAGCAGTTCTTC.

The rearrangement links TRBV5-4 to TRBJ1-3; D is ambiguous. Per germline, CDR1 SGHNT and CDR2 YYREEE (reference sequence). Trimming removed 6 bases from V and 2 bases from J, with 12 bases in between. The CDR3 runs 14 residues. CDR3 coding DNA: TGTGCCAGCACCTCCTATGCGGCTGGAAACACCATATATTTT. As protein: CASTSYAAGNTIYF.

The rearrangement joins TRBV7-8 to TRBJ1-2; 7 bases fit TRBD1. The germline V gene has CDR1 SGHVS and CDR2 FQNEAQ. The CDR3 is made up of 14 amino acids. V gave up 5 bases and J gave up 2 bases; unmatched junction bases: 5. CDR3 region: CASSPTGTNYGYTF. CDR3 in DNA: TGTGCCAGCAGCCCGACAGGGACCAACTATGGCTACACCTTC.

This chain joins TRBV12-2 and TRBJ2-7; the table names TRBD2, a call not compared with the DNA. TRBV12-2 is listed as a pseudogene. CDR3 length: 16 residues. Here the CDR3 reads CAPALAGVSLTWEQYV. CDR3 sequence (DNA): TGTGCACCGGCACTCGCGGGGGTCTCCCTTACGTGGGAGCAGTACGTC.

The chain joins TRBV11-2 to TRBJ2-3; D is uncertain. The CDR3 has 17 residues. V gave up 1 base and J gave up 2 bases, with 16 bases separating them. The germline gives CDR1 SGHAT, CDR2 FQNNGV. In nucleotides, the CDR3 is TGTGCCAGCAGCTTAGTCCGCGGCCGCCTTTACACAGATACGCAGTATTTT. As protein: CASSLVRGRLYTDTQYF.